The 7 T cell receptor beta chains listed next were all sequenced from one sample in a study of blood T cells in healthy people across ages. A sample-barcoded 5' primer and a J-beta primer mix were used in a second PCR of about 7 to 11 cycles. MiXCR, applied by TCRdb to the 5' RACE reads, yields one record per CDR3 protein. The sample contains hundreds of thousands of distinct CDR3 sequences, nearly 60% of which appear only once. Sequencing was done on a sample of blood. Every receptor here comes from a young man in good health.

This clonotype has more than one count but fewer than ten. This sequence joins TRBV4-3 and TRBJ1-2; D is ambiguous. CDR3 length: 16 amino acids. From germline, CDR1 is LGHNA and CDR2 YSLEER. The V and J ends lost 1 base and 6 bases respectively, with 18 bases between them. DNA of the CDR3: TGCGCCAGCAGCCAAGGAGTACTAGGGTTTTATGATGGCTACACCTTC. Translating it yields CASSQGVLGFYDGYTF.

The chain carries TRBV6-6 and TRBJ2-7; D not resolved. This CDR3 spans 13 amino acids. Between the trimmed V and J ends, which lost 6 bases and 4 bases, there was a span of 13 bases. The V gene's germline CDR1 is MNHNY and CDR2 SVGAGI (reference sequence). The CDR3 spells CASSEPRFYEQYF. The CDR3 nucleotides are TGTGCCAGCAGCGAGCCCAGGTTTTACGAGCAGTACTTC.

This chain's CDR3 is CASSYPTNTEAFF. CDR3 DNA sequence: TGTGCCAGCAGTTACCCCACCAACACTGAAGCTTTCTTT. This chain uses TRBV6-6 with TRBJ1-1; D is unclear. CDR3 length: 13 residues. Trimming removed 2 bases at V and 2 bases at J, with 6 bases between. Per germline, CDR1 MNHNY and CDR2 SVGAGI (reference sequence).

V gene TRBV7-9 combines with J gene TRBJ2-3; D not certain. This CDR3 is built from 15 residues. V lost 1 base to trimming and J lost 1 base, with 9 bases between them. CDR1 and CDR2 (germline): SEHNR, FQNEAQ (reference sequence). The CDR3 bases are TGTGCCAGCAGCTTAGGCTCTCCCGGCACAGATACGCAGTATTTT. It codes for CASSLGSPGTDTQYF.

The chain is built from TRBV7-2 and TRBJ2-7; no clear D. V gave up 2 bases and J gave up 4 bases, with 12 bases separating them. The CDR3 length is 14 residues. Germline assignment: CDR1 SGHTA and CDR2 FQGNSA. The CDR3 reads CASSLSRSFYEQYF. CDR3 sequence (DNA): TGTGCCAGCAGCTTATCCCGGAGCTTTTACGAGCAGTACTTC.

The chain uses TRBV7-2 and TRBJ2-4, with D possibly called TRBD1 or TRBD2 (5 bases each). Trimming took off 4 bases at V and 6 bases at J, with 16 bases between the two ends. The length of the CDR3 is 15 residues. Per the germline V gene, CDR1 is SGHTA and CDR2 is FQGNSA. CDR3 bases: TGTGCCAGCAGCTCGTTCCGGGACGGCATAAACATTCAGTACTTC. This sequence encodes CASSSFRDGINIQYF.

V gene TRBV12-1 combines with J gene TRBJ2-3. TRBV12-1 is annotated as a pseudogene. This CDR3 region has 12 residues. CDR3 protein: CASSSTETLQYF. CDR3 nucleotide sequence: TGTGCCAGCAGCTCCACCGAGACCTTACAGTATTTT.